This T cell receptor (beta chain) was identified during a study of T cell changes during pregnancy in multiple sclerosis. Germline CDR1 reads MNHNS; CDR2 reads SASEGT. V was pared by 8 bases and J by 6 bases, with 9 bases of the junction left unmatched. This CDR3 contains 14 residues. Method: immunoSEQ multiplex PCR; TCRdb's copy keeps in-frame clones and lacks some. The sample records about 28,000 clones, roughly 87% being singletons. The material sequenced was CD4+ T cells from peripheral blood mononuclear cells, taken in the second trimester of pregnancy. This chain joins TRBV6-1 and TRBJ1-1; 10 bases align to TRBD1. This receptor was obtained from a female donor with multiple sclerosis, enrolled in a pregnancy study. The CDR3 loop reads CASGWDRGLAEAFF. In nucleotides, the CDR3 is TGTGCCAGCGGTTGGGACAGGGGACTTGCTGAAGCTTTCTTT.